This TCR beta chain was captured in a study of blood T cell repertoires in COVID-19. Looking at the study overall: The study drew acute and convalescent COVID-19 samples from the United States, Italy and Spain.

The CDR3 spans 17 residues. Germline V CDR1 and CDR2: KGHSH, LQKENI. Trimming left V 1 base short and J 1 base short, with 14 bases between. Here immunoSEQ multiplex PCR was the method, and the copy in TCRdb shows in-frame clones only, minus some. The sample shows about 220,000 clones, roughly 87% of them seen only once. The gene calls are TRBV18 and TRBJ1-5; unclear D gene. The source of this sequence is a man aged 35 to 55 with active or convalescent COVID-19. Sequences were obtained from peripheral blood. DNA for the CDR3: TGTGCCAGCTCACCACTGCCCGGGGAATTAAGCAATCAGCCCCAGCATTTT. Translated, it gives CASSPLPGELSNQPQHF.